This T cell receptor (beta chain) originates from a study of CD8 T cells in Susac syndrome. Germline V gene data show CDR1 as SQVTM and CDR2 as ANQGSEA. The CDR3 length is 12 residues. Deletions cut 3 bases from V and 6 bases from J, with 9 bases between. RNA, at roughly 0.5 to 1 ug, was reverse transcribed with random hexamers. TCRdb reprocessed the immunoSEQ multiplex PCR reads with MiXCR, giving one entry per CDR3 protein. The profile shows 180,000 or so distinct CDR3 sequences, about 95% of them singletons. The receptor was isolated from a human donor with multiple sclerosis. The sample consisted of CD4+ T cells from PBMCs. The chain combines TRBV29-1 with TRBJ2-1; D is unresolved. For the CDR3, the DNA is TGCAGCGTTGACGGTATTGCCAATGAGCAGTTCTTC. Protein: CSVDGIANEQFF.